This T cell receptor (beta chain) was retrieved from a study of CD8 T cells in ankylosing spondylitis. TCRdb re-called the 5' RACE reads with MiXCR, one entry per CDR3 protein. This sample has more than 300,000 distinct CDR3 sequences; under 8.5% occur once, and the top ten carry 13% to 15%. Study conclusions and caveats: Earlier studies detected some motif variants in reactive arthritis synovial fluid and blood. A motif in TCR beta, a set of roughly eight highly homologous variants, appeared characteristic of ankylosing spondylitis blood.

This clonotype was counted at least ten times. Its antigen remains unidentified. Trimming stripped 3 bases from V and 4 bases from J, with 7 bases between. CDR3 length equals 13 residues. The V gene is TRBV12-3 or TRBV12-4, the J gene TRBJ1-5; D uncertain. The sequence came from a male donor with ankylosing spondylitis. The sample was blood, either unsorted or a sorted T cell fraction (not recorded which). The CDR3 bases are TGTGCCAGCAGTTTTAATGGGAATCAGCCCCAGCATTTT. Translation: CASSFNGNQPQHF.